Included here is one T cell receptor (beta chain) sequence, with context. The sample is drawn from a study of T cell responses to AZD1222 COVID-19 vaccine. TCRdb's copy holds only in-frame clones and misses some; the assay was immunoSEQ multiplex PCR. The table has about 220,000 clones, 93% seen once. Germline lookup yields CDR1 SNHLY and CDR2 FYNNEI. CDR3 length: 12 residues. The V end lost 4 bases, the J end lost 2 bases, and 6 bases lay between the germline ends. The receptor was isolated from an adult in good health. The chain joins TRBV2 to TRBJ2-7, with D unresolved. This sample comprised peripheral blood, obtained on day 0 of MenACWY control vaccination. In nucleotides, the CDR3 is TGTGCCAGCAGTGTGGAAGCCTACGAGCAGTACTTC. This codes for CASSVEAYEQYF.